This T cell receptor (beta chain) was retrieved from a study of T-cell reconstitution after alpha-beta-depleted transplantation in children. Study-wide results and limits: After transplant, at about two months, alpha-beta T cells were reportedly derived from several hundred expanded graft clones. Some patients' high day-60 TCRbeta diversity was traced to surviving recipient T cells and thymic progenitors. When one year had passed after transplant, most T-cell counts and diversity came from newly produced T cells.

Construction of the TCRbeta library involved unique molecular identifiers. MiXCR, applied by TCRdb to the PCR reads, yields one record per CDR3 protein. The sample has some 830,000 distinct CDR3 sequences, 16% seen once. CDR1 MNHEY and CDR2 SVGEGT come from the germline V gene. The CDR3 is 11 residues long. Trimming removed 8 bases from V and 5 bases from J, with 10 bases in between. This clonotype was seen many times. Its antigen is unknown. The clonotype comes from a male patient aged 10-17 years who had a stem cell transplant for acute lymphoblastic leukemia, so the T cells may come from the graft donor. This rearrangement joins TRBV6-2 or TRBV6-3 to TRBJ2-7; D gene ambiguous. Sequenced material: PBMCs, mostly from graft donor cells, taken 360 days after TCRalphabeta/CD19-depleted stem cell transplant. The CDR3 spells CASSFSHEQYF. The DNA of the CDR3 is TGTGCCAGCTCCTTTTCCCACGAGCAGTACTTC.